This TCR beta chain stems from a study of OX40 agonist ivuxolimab in advanced cancers. Context from the whole study: Ivuxolimab was a fully human IgG2 agonistic monoclonal antibody targeting the costimulatory receptor OX40 (CD134). Intravenous ivuxolimab was administered to patients every 2 weeks at six dose levels: 0.01, 0.1, 0.3, 1.5, 3 and 10 mg/kg. Of the 50 to 55 dose-escalation patients, hepatocellular carcinoma was present in approximately 20, melanoma in roughly 15, renal cell carcinoma in 9 and head and neck cancer in 9. In the dose-escalation cohort, approximately 82% of patients were male, and the mean age was about 55 years, with a range of about 20 to 90. Prior anti-PD-1, anti-PD-L1 or anti-CTLA-4 therapy was permitted, and approximately 41% of dose-escalation patients had received checkpoint inhibitors. Partial responses occurred in three dose-escalation patients, of whom one had hepatocellular carcinoma and two had cutaneous melanoma. The purpose of peripheral TCRbeta sequencing was to test whether ivuxolimab changed TCR sequence diversity and led to clonal T-cell expansion. The monotherapy dose-escalation portion (N ≈ 57 patients) of the phase I ivuxolimab trial is reported in the paper.

A word on this clone: Its antigen remains unidentified. Base qualities are not provided; no much larger clone lies one nucleotide away.

The trial excluded patients who had a history of autoimmune disease or who were on systemic immunosuppression. Peripheral blood for TCR sequencing was collected from all dose cohorts at baseline, on cycle 4 day 1, and on cycle 7 day 1. Samples came from an open-label, multicenter, first-in-human phase I dose-escalation trial of ivuxolimab. The trial enrolled adults with locally advanced or metastatic head and neck squamous cell, hepatocellular, melanoma or renal cell carcinoma. Before TCR sequencing, CD4+ T cells and CD8+ T cells were sorted from peripheral blood as separate populations. Genomic DNA was isolated from the sorted cells so that the TCRbeta CDR3 region could be sequenced. The immunoSEQ Assay was used to sequence the TCRbeta CDR3 regions. As stored in TCRdb, this immuneACCESS dataset retains in-frame rearrangements with V and J assigned. A fraction of the clones does not appear; measured against another copy, unresolved V genes explain less than half of the discrepancy, and the remainder lacks a known reason. This sample holds 40,000 or so clones; around 80% were observed only once. The ten largest clones add up to around 5.1% of the sample.

The junction carries 16 bases between V and J, which are trimmed by 7 bases and 3 bases respectively. CDR1 and CDR2 were assigned from the germline V gene (reference sequence) as WNHNN and SYGVQD. CDR3 length: 15 amino acids, cysteine to phenylalanine. Only CDR3 DNA is held: 45 bases, read in frame from base 1. Study-wide conclusions, independent of this receptor: Low levels of normalized T-cell clonal expansion were also seen in some patients who did not respond. After ivuxolimab, CD8+ T cells had more expanded clones than CD4+ T cells on average. At doses of 0.1 to 3.0 mg/kg, clonal expansion of both CD4+ and CD8+ blood T cells was observed from baseline to week 6. In the 0.1-3.0 mg/kg groups, partial responders were among the patients with the lowest normalized peripheral clonal expansion, particularly in CD8+ T cells. The antigen specificity of the peripheral T cells that underwent clonal expansion was not determined.

The clonotype comes from an adult with an advanced solid tumor such as melanoma, head and neck, liver or kidney cancer. This chain is built from TRBV10-1 and TRBJ2-1; possibly the D gene is TRBD2, per 5 matching bases. The source was CD4+ or CD8+ T cells sorted from blood, collected in a trial of the OX40 agonist ivuxolimab. The sequenced DNA: TGCGCCAGCAATGGGAGACTCGGACGCTACAATGAGCAGTTCTTC. Translated, this gives CASNGRLGRYNEQFF.